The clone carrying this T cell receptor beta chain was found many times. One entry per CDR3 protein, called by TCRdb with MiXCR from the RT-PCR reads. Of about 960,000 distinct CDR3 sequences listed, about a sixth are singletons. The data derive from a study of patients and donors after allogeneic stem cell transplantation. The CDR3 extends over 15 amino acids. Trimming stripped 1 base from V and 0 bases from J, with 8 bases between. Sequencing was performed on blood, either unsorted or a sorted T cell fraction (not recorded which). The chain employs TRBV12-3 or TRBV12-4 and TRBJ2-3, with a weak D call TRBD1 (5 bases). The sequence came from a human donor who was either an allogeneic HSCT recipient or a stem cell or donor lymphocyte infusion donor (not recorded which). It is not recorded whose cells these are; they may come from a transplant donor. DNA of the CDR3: TGTGCCAGCAGTTTAGGAACAGGTAGCACAGATACGCAGTATTTT. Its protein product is CASSLGTGSTDTQYF.